This T cell receptor beta chain was retrieved from a study of blood T cell repertoires in COVID-19. Study-level background: Sources were T cells, B-cell-depleted T cells, or PBMCs; the material itself was cDNA or gDNA.

This CDR3 region has 14 residues. Trimming removed 4 bases from V and 5 bases from J; junction bases left unmatched: 7. Germline V gene data show CDR1 as LNHDA and CDR2 as SQIVND (reference sequence). This table comes from immunoSEQ multiplex PCR, and its TCRdb copy is limited to in-frame clones, with some not included. This sample has 50,000 to 60,000 clones, with about nine tenths found just once. This receptor was identified in a man aged 55 to 70 with active COVID-19. The sequencing input was peripheral blood. The chain joins TRBV19 to TRBJ1-2; 7 bases are a match to TRBD1. The DNA for the CDR3 is TGTGCCAGTAGTACGGACAGGATTGGTTATGGCTACACCTTC. This encodes CASSTDRIGYGYTF.